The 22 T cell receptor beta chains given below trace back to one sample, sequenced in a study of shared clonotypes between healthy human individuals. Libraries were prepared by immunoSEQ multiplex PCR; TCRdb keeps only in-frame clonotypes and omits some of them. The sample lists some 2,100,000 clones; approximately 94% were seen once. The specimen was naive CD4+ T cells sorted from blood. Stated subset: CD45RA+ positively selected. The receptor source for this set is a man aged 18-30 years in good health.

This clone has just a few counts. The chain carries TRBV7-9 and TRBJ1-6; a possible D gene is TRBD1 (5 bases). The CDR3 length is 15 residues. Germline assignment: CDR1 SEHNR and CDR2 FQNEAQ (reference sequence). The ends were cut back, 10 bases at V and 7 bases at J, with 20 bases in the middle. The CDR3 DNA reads TGTGCCACCACCCCCGGGACGGTCGGGAATTCACCCCTCCACTTT. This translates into CATTPGTVGNSPLHF.

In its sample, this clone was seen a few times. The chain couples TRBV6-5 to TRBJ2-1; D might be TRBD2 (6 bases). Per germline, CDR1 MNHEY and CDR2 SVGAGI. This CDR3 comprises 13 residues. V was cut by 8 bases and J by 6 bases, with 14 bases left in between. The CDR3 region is CASRLLASNEQFF. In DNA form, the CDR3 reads TGTGCCAGCCGACTACTAGCTTCCAATGAGCAGTTCTTC.

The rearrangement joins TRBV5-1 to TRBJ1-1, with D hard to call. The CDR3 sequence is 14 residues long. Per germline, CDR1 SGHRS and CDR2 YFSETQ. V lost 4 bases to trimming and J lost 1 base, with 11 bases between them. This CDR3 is CASSITAQNTEAFF. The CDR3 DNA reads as TGCGCCAGCAGCATCACAGCCCAGAACACTGAAGCTTTCTTT.

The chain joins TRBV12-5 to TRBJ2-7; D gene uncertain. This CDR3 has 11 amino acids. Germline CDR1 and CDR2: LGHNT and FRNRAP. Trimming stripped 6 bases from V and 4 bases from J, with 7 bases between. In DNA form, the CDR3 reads TGTGCTAGTGGCTACCAGTACGAGCAGTACTTC. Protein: CASGYQYEQYF. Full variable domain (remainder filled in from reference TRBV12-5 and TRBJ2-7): DARVTQTPRHKVTEMGQEVTMRCQPILGHNTVFWYRQTMMQGLELLAYFRNRAPLDDSGMPKDRFSAEMPDATLATLKIQPSEPRDSAVYFCASGYQYEQYFGPGTRLTVT.

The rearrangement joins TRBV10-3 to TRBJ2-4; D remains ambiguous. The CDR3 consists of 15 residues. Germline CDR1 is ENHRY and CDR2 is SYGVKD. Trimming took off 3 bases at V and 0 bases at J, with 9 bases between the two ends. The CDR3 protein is CAISDWQVAKNIQYF. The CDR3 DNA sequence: TGTGCCATCAGTGACTGGCAGGTAGCCAAAAACATTCAGTACTTC.

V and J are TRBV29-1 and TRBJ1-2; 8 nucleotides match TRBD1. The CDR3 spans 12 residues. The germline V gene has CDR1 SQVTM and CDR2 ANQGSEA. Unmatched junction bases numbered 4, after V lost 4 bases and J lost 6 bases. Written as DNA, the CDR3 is TGCAGCGTTGGGGACAGGACTAATGGCTACACCTTC. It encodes CSVGDRTNGYTF.

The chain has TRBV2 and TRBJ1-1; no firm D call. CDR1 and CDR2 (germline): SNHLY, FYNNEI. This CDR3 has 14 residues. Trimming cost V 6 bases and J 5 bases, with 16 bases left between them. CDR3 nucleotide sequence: TGTGCCAGCAGGAAGGGCGACCAATGGACTGAAGCTTTCTTT. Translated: CASRKGDQWTEAFF.

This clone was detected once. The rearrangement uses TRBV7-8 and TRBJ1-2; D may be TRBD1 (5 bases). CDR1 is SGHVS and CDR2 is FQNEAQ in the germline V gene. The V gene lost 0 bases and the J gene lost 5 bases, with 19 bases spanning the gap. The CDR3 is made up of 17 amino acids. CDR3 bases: TGTGCCAGCAGCTTAGCGTTGGAGACAGTGCACCTGTATGGCTACACCTTC. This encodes CASSLALETVHLYGYTF.

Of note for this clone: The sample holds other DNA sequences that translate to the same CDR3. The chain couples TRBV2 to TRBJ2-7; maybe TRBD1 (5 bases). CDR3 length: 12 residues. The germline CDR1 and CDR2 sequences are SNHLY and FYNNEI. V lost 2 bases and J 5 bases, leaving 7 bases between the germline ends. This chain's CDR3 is CASSEQGNEQYF. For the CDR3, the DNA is TGTGCCAGCAGTGAACAGGGAAACGAGCAGTACTTC.

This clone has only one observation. The DNA of the CDR3 is TGTGCCAGCAGCCCACCGATCGGGGACACTGAAGCTTTCTTT. This sequence encodes CASSPPIGDTEAFF. The chain recombines TRBV7-8 with TRBJ1-1; D gene unclear. This CDR3 has 14 amino acids. Per germline, CDR1 SGHVS and CDR2 FQNEAQ. Between the trimmed V and J ends, which lost 5 bases and 3 bases, there was a span of 13 bases.

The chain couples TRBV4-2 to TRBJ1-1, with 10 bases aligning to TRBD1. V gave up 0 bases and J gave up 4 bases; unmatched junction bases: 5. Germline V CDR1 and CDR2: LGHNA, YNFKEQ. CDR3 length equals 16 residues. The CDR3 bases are TGTGCCAGCAGCCAAGACCCGACAGGGGGCATCACTGAAGCTTTCTTT. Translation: CASSQDPTGGITEAFF.

The CDR3 DNA follows: TGCGCCAGCAGCTTGAGAGCTTTTTCTAGCGGCTCCTACGAGCAGTACTTC. This encodes CASSLRAFSSGSYEQYF. This chain uses TRBV5-1 with TRBJ2-7; 7 bases match TRBD2. The trim removed 1 base at V and 0 bases at J, leaving 10 bases unmatched. This CDR3 has 17 residues. The V gene's germline CDR1 is SGHRS and CDR2 YFSETQ.

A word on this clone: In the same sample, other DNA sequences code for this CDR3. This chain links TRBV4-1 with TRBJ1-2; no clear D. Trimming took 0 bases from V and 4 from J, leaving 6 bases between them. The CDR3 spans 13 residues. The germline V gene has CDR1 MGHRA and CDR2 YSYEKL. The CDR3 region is CASSQDGRYGYTF. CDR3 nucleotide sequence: TGCGCCAGCAGCCAAGACGGCCGCTATGGCTACACCTTC.

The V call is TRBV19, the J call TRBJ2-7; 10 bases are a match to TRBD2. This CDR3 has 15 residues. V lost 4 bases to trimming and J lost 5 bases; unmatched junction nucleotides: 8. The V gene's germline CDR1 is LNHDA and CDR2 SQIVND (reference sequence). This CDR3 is CASSTLAGAGNEQYF. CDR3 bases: TGTGCCAGTAGTACCCTAGCGGGAGCGGGAAACGAGCAGTACTTC.

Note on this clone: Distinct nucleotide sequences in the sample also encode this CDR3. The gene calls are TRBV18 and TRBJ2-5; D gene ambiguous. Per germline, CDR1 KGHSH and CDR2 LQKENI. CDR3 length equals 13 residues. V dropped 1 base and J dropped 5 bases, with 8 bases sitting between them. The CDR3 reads CASSPQGSETQYF. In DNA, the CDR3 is TGTGCCAGCTCACCACAAGGGTCGGAGACCCAGTACTTC.

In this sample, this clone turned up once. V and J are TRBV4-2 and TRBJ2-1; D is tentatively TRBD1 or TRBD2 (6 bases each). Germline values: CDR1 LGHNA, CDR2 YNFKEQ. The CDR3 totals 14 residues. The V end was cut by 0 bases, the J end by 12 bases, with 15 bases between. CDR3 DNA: TGTGCCAGCAGCCAAGATCAAAGGGGGGCAGGGCAGTTCTTC. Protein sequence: CASSQDQRGAGQFF.

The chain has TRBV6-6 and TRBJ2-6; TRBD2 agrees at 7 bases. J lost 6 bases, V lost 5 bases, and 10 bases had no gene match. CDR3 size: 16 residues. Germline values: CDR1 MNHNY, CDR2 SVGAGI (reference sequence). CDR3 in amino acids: CASSGDYPQPANVLTF. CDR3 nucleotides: TGTGCCAGCAGTGGGGACTATCCCCAGCCGGCCAACGTCCTGACTTTC.

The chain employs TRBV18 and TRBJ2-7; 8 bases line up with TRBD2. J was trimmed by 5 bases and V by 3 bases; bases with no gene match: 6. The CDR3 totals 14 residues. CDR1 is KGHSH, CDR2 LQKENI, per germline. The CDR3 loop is CASSPGREDDEQYF. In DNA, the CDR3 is TGTGCCAGCTCACCCGGGCGGGAGGATGACGAGCAGTACTTC.

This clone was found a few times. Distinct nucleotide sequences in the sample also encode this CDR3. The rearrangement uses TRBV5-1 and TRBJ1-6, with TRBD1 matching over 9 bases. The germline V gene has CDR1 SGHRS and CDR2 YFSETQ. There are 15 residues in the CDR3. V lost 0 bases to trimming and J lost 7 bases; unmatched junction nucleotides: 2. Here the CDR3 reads CASSLGTGVNSPLHF. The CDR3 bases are TGCGCCAGCAGCTTGGGGACAGGGGTAAATTCACCCCTCCACTTT.

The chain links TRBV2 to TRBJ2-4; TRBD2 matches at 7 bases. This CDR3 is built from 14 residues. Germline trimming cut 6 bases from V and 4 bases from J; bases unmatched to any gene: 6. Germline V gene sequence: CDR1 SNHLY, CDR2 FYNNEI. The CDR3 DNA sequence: TGTGCCAGCAGGGAGCGGGGCCTTAAAAACATTCAGTACTTC. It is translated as CASRERGLKNIQYF.

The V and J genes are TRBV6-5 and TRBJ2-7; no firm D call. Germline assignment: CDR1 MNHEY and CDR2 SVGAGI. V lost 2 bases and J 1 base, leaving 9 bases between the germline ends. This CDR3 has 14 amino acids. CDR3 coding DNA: TGTGCCAGCAGTTACACTACGGATTCCTACGAGCAGTACTTC. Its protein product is CASSYTTDSYEQYF.

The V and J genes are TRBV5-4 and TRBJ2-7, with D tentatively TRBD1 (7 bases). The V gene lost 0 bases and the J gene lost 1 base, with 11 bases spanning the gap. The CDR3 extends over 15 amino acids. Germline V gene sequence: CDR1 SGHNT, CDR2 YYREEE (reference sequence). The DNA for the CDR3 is TGTGCCAGCAGCTTGGGCGGGACAGCATCCTACGAGCAGTACTTC. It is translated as CASSLGGTASYEQYF.